This is a list of T cell receptor beta chains from one sample in a study of regulatory T cells in long-lasting Graves disease. MiXCR, applied by TCRdb to the multiplex PCR reads, yields one record per CDR3 protein. Of some 500,000 distinct CDR3 sequences in the sample, about 14% are singletons; the top ten hold approximately 9.3%. The same specimen was also included in a second study, on T cells in Graves' hyperthyroidism and ophthalmopathy.

The sample was peripheral blood mononuclear cells (PBMCs), taken at new diagnosis, from a patient treated with antithyroid drugs. These receptor sequences come from a young man with Graves disease. Each CDR3 is given with its conserved first and last residue. The order of the fields is D gene, V gene, J gene, clone size, CDR3 DNA, CDR3 protein. D genes are given only for firm matches. For some rows the clone size is stated as once, few or many, or as a class when expanded; others skip it.

>TRBD2|TRBV18|TRBJ2-1|many
TGTGCCAGCTCATCGACTAGCGGGAGCGGGGATGAGCAGTTCTTC
CASSSTSGSGDEQFF
>TRBD2|TRBV12-3/TRBV12-4|TRBJ2-5|many
TGTGCCAGCAGTAACGGCCTCGGGGGGGGGACCCAGTACTTC
CASSNGLGGGTQYF
>-|TRBV9|TRBJ2-1|few
TGTGCCAGCAGCGCGAGCGGATCGGGCGTTTACAATGAGCAGTTCTTC
CASSASGSGVYNEQFF
>TRBD1|TRBV19|TRBJ1-5|many
TGTGCCAGTAGCCCTTCGGGACAGGGGGCATACAATCAGCCCCAGCATTTT
CASSPSGQGAYNQPQHF
>TRBD2|TRBV9|TRBJ2-1|-
TGTGCCAGCAGCGTAGGGGGAGGGCTAGCGGAAAATGAGCAGTTCTTC
CASSVGGGLAENEQFF
>-|TRBV24-1|TRBJ2-5|-
TGTGCCACCAGTGATGGCCGGGACATTCGGAGCGAGACCCAGTACTTC
CATSDGRDIRSETQYF
>TRBD1|TRBV14|TRBJ2-1|-
TGTGCCACCCGCCGGGACAGTTCATACAATGAGCAGTTCTTC
CATRRDSSYNEQFF
>-|TRBV28|TRBJ2-7|many
TGTGCCAGCACCGCCACGGCAGGGACGAAAAGCTCCTACGAGCAGTACTTC
CASTATAGTKSSYEQYF
>TRBD2|TRBV12-3/TRBV12-4|TRBJ2-5|many
TGTGCCAGCAGCACCGGGACTAGCGGGTTTGGGGAGACCCAGTACTTC
CASSTGTSGFGETQYF
>-|TRBV24-1|TRBJ2-7|many
TGTGCCACCAGTGATTCCTTACAAGCCGAGCAGTACTTC
CATSDSLQAEQYF
>-|TRBV7-9|TRBJ1-1|many
TGTGCCAGCACAATAGGAGGCTCCCTATACTACACTGAAGCTTTCTTT
CASTIGGSLYYTEAFF
>TRBD2|TRBV19|TRBJ2-4|-
TGTGCCAGTAGTATATGGGCTAGCGGGAGTCTCGGCAAAAACATTCAGTACTTC
CASSIWASGSLGKNIQYF
>TRBD1|TRBV5-1|TRBJ2-7|many
TGCGCCAGCAGCGTACCGGGACAGTCTGAATCGTACTTC
CASSVPGQSESYF
>-|TRBV27|TRBJ2-1|-
TGTGCCAGCAGTTTGTTCGGACGGGTCGGCGTTGAGCAGTTCTTC
CASSLFGRVGVEQFF